This T cell receptor beta chain is drawn from a study of response to subunit inactivated influenza vaccine. Only a few counts were recorded for this clonotype. One end of the junction does not line up with germline, which may come from a read error. CDR3 length: 15 amino acids. TCRdb re-called the RT-PCR reads with MiXCR, one entry per CDR3 protein. The sample consists of 540,000 or so distinct CDR3 sequences, roughly 13% of them appearing once. The chain has TRBV12-3 or TRBV12-4 and TRBJ2-7, with D perhaps given as TRBD1 or TRBD2 (6 bases each). The origin of this receptor is a man aged 50-60 years who received an inactivated influenza vaccine. The material sequenced was PBMCs from blood, taken 45 days after vaccination. CDR3 bases: TGTGCCAGCAGTTTGTCTCCCGGGGGCTCCCACGAGCAGTACTTC. Residues: CASSLSPGGSHEQYF.